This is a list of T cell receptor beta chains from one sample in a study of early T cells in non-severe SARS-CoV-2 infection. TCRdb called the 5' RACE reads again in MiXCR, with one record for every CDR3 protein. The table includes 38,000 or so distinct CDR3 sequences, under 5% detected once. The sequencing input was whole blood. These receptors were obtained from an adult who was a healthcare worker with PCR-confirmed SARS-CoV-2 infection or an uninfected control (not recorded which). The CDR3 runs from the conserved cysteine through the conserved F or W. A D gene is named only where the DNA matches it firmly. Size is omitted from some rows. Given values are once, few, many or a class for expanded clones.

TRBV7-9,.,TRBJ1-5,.,CASSLILALRDQPQHF,TGTGCCAGCAGCTTAATATTAGCCCTCCGGGATCAGCCCCAGCATTTT
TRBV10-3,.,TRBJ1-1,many,CAISESRGTEAFF,TGTGCCATCAGTGAGTCTCGGGGGACTGAAGCTTTCTTT
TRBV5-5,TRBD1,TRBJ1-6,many,CASSLAGQGRSPLHF,TGTGCCAGCAGCTTGGCCGGACAGGGGCGTTCACCCCTCCACTTT
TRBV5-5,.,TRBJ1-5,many,CASSLDSIGFQPQHF,TGTGCCAGCAGCTTGGATTCGATAGGGTTTCAGCCCCAGCATTTT
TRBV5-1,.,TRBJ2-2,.,CASSGGHANTGELFF,TGCGCCAGCAGCGGGGGGCACGCGAACACCGGGGAGCTGTTTTTT
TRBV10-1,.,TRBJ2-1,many,CASSDGVALGSYNEQFF,TGCGCCAGCAGTGATGGGGTAGCCCTGGGCTCCTACAATGAGCAGTTCTTC
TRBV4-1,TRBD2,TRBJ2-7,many,CASSQLGTSGTYEQYF,TGCGCCAGCAGCCAATTGGGGACTAGCGGGACCTACGAGCAGTACTTC
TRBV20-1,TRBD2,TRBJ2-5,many,CSASGLAGIGGEAQYF,TGCAGTGCCTCGGGACTAGCGGGGATCGGCGGAGAGGCCCAGTACTTC
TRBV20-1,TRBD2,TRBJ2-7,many,CSARDGRGNYEQYF,TGCAGTGCTAGAGATGGGAGGGGAAACTACGAGCAGTACTTC
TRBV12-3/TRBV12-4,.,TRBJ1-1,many,CASSPRRAEAFF,TGTGCCAGCAGTCCCAGACGGGCTGAAGCTTTCTTT
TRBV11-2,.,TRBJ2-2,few,CASSSWVRGPGELFF,TGTGCCAGCAGTTCTTGGGTACGGGGGCCCGGGGAGCTGTTTTTT
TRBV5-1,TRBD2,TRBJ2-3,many,CASSPGGASTDTQYF,TGCGCCAGCAGCCCCGGGGGGGCCAGCACAGATACGCAGTATTTT
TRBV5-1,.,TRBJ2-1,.,CASSFEAYNEQFF,TGCGCCAGCAGCTTCGAAGCCTACAATGAGCAGTTCTTC
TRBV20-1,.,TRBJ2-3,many,CSANGKATTDTQYF,TGCAGTGCTAATGGGAAGGCAACCACAGATACGCAGTATTTT
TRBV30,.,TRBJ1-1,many,CACNPQQGEAFF,TGTGCCTGCAACCCCCAGCAGGGTGAAGCTTTCTTT
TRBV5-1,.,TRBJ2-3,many,CASSRGTEGDTQYF,TGCGCCAGCAGCCGGGGGACCGAGGGGGATACGCAGTATTTT
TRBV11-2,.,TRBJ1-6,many,CASSPGGGFNSPLHF,TGTGCCAGCAGCCCTGGGGGAGGGTTTAATTCACCCCTCCACTTT
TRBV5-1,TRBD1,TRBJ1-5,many,CASSLGQGLNQPQHF,TGCGCCAGCAGCTTGGGACAGGGTCTTAATCAGCCCCAGCATTTT
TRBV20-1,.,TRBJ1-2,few,CSAQEGNYGYTF,TGCAGTGCCCAGGAGGGCAACTATGGCTACACCTTC
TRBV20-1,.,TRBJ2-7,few,CSALRGAYEQYF,TGCAGTGCTCTACGAGGAGCCTACGAGCAGTACTTC
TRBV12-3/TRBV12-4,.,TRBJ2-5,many,CASSLPPQETQYF,TGTGCCAGCAGCCTTCCCCCCCAAGAGACCCAGTACTTC
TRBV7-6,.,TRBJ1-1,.,CASTRLRENTEAFF,TGTGCCAGCACTCGGCTCCGGGAGAACACTGAAGCTTTCTTT
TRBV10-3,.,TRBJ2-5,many,CAISESTGKETQYF,TGTGCCATCAGTGAAAGCACAGGGAAAGAGACCCAGTACTTC
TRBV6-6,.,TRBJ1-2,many,CASSPLSQGDYGYTF,TGTGCCAGCAGCCCGCTTAGCCAGGGCGACTATGGCTACACCTTC
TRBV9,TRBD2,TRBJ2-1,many,CASSGTGLAGLEQFF,TGTGCCAGCAGCGGAACGGGACTAGCGGGGCTTGAGCAGTTCTTC
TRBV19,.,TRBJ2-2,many,CASSIGVVLGELFF,TGTGCCAGTAGTATAGGCGTTGTTCTCGGGGAGCTGTTTTTT
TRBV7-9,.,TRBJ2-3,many,CASSSDREPADTQYF,TGTGCCAGCAGCTCAGATCGGGAGCCAGCAGATACGCAGTATTTT
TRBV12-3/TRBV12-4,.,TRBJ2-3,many,CASTGQSYADTQYF,TGTGCCAGCACCGGACAGTCCTACGCAGATACGCAGTATTTT
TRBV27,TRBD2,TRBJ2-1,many,CASRKGGSVNEQFF,TGTGCCAGCAGGAAGGGAGGGAGCGTCAATGAGCAGTTCTTC
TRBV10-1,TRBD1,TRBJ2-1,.,CASSEIGTGGDEQFF,TGCGCCAGCAGTGAGATCGGGACAGGGGGTGATGAGCAGTTCTTC
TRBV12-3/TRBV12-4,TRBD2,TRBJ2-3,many,CASSSLAESTDTQYF,TGTGCCAGCAGTTCCCTAGCGGAAAGCACAGATACGCAGTATTTT
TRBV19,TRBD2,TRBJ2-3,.,CASSNTGLTSTDTQYF,TGTGCCAGTAGTAACACGGGACTAACTAGCACAGATACGCAGTATTTT
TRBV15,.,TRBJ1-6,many,CATSSDRGRSHSPLHF,TGTGCCACCAGCAGTGACCGGGGACGGAGCCATTCACCCCTCCACTTT